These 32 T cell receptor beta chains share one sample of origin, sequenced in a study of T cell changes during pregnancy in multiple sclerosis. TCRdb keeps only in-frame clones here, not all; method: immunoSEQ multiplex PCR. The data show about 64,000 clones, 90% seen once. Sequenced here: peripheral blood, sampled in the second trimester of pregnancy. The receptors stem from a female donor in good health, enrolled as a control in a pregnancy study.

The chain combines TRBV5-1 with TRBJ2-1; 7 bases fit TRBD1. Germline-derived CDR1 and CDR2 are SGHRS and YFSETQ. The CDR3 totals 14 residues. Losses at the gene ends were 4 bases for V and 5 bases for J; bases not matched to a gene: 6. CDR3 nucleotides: TGCGCCAGCAGCCCCCTGGGACAGCACAATGAGCAGTTCTTC. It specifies CASSPLGQHNEQFF. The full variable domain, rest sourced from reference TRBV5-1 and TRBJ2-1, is KAGVTQTPRYLIKTRGQQVTLSCSPISGHRSVSWYQQTPGQGLQFLFEYFSETQRNKGNFPGRFSGRQFSNSRSEMNVSTLELGDSALYLCASSPLGQHNEQFFGPGTRLTVL.

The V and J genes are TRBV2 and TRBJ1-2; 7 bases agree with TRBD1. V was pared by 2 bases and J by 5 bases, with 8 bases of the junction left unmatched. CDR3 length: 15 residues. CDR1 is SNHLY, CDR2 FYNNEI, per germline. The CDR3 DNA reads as TGTGCCAGCAGTGAACGAGGGGGCAGGACTTATGGCTACACCTTC. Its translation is CASSERGGRTYGYTF.

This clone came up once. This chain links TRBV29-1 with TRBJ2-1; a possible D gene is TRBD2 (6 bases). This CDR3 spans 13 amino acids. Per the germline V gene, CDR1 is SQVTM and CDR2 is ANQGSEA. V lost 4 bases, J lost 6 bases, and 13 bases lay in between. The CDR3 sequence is CSVVAGTTNEQFF. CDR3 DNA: TGCAGCGTTGTTGCGGGAACCACCAATGAGCAGTTCTTC.

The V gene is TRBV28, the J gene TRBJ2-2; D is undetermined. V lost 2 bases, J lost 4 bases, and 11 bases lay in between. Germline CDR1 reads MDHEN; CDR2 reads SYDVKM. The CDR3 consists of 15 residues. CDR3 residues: CASSLPMSSTGELFF. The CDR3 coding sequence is TGTGCCAGCAGTTTACCCATGAGTAGCACCGGGGAGCTGTTTTTT.

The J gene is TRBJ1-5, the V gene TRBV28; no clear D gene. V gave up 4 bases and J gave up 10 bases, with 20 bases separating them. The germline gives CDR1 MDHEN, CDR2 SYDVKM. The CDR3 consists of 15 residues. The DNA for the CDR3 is TGTGCCAGCAGTTATTTAACACTAGCCTCGGAACCCCAGCATTTT. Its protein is CASSYLTLASEPQHF.

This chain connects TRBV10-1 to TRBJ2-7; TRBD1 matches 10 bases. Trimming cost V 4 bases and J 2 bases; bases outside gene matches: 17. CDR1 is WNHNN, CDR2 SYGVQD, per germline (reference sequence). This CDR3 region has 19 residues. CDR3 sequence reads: CASSADTADRGPSTYEQYF. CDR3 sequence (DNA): TGCGCCAGCAGTGCTGACACCGCTGACAGGGGGCCTTCAACCTACGAGCAGTACTTC.

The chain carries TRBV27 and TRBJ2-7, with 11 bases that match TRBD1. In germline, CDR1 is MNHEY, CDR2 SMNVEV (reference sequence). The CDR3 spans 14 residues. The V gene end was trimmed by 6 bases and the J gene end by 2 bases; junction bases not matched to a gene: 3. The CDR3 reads CASSPGQGAYEQYF. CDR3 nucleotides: TGTGCCAGCAGCCCGGGACAGGGGGCCTACGAGCAGTACTTC.

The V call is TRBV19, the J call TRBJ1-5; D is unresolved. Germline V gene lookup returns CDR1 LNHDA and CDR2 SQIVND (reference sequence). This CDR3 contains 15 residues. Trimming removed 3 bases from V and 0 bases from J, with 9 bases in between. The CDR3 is CASSIGVYSNQPQHF. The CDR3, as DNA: TGTGCCAGTAGTATCGGTGTTTATAGCAATCAGCCCCAGCATTTT.

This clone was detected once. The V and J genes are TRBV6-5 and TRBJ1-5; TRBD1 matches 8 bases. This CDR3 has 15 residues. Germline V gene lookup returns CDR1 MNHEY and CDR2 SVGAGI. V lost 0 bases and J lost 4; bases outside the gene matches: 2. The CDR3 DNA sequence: TGTGCCAGCAGTTACTCGTGGACAGGGAATCAGCCCCAGCATTTT. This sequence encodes CASSYSWTGNQPQHF.

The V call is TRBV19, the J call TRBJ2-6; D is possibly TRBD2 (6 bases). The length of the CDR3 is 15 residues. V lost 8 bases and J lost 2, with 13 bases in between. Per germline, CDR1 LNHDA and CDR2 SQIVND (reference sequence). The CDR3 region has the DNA TGTGCCAGTGGCTCCGGGGGAGCTGGGGCCAACGTCCTGACTTTC. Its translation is CASGSGGAGANVLTF.

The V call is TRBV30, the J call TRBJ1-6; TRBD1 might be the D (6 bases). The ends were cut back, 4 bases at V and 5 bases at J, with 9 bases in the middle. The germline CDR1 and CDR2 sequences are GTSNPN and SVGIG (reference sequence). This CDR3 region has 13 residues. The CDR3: CAWTQGNNSPLHF. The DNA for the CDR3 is TGTGCCTGGACACAGGGTAATAATTCACCCCTCCACTTT.

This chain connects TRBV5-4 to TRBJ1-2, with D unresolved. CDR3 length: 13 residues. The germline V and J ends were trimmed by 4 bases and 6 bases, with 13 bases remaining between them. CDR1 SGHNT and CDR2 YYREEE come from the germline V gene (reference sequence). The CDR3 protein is CASSIAPVDGYTF. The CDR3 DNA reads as TGTGCCAGCAGCATAGCCCCGGTGGATGGCTACACCTTC.

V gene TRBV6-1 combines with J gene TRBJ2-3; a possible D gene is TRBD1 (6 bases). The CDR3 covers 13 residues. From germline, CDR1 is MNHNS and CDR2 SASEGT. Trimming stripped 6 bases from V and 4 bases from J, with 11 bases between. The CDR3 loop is CASRVQGADTQYF. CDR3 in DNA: TGTGCCAGCAGAGTACAGGGAGCAGATACGCAGTATTTT.

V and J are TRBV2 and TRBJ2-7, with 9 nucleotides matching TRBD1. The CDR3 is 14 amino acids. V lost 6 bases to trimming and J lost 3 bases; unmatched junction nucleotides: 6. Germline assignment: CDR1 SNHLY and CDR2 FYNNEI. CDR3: CASSPGQGHYEQYF. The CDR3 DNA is TGTGCCAGCAGCCCCGGACAGGGGCACTACGAGCAGTACTTC.

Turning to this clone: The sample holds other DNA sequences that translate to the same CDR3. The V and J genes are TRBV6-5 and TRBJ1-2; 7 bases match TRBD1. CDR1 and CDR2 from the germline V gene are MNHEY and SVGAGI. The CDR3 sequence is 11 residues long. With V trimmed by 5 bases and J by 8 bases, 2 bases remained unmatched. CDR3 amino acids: CASSQGGGYTF. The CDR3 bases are TGTGCCAGCAGTCAGGGGGGAGGCTACACCTTC.

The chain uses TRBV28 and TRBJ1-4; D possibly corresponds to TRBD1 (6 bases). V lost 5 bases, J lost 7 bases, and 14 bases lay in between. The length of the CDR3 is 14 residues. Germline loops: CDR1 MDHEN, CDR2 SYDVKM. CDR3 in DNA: TGTGCCAGCAGTCCGTGGGACACTGGTGAAAAACTGTTTTTT. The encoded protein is CASSPWDTGEKLFF.

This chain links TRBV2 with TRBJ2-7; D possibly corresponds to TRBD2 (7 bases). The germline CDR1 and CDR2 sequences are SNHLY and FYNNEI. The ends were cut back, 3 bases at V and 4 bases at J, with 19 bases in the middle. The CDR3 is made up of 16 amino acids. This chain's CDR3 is CASSEGTWGGAYEQYF. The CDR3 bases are TGTGCCAGCAGTGAGGGTACGTGGGGGGGCGCTTACGAGCAGTACTTC.

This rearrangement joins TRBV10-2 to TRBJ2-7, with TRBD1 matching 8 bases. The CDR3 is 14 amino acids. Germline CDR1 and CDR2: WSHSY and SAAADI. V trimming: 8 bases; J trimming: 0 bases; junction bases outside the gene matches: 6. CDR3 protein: CASLTGGPSYEQYF. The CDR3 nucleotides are TGCGCCAGCCTAACAGGGGGGCCCTCCTACGAGCAGTACTTC.

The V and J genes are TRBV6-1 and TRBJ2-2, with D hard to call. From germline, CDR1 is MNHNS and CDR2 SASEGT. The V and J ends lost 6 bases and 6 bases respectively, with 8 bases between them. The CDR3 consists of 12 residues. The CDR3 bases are TGTGCCAGCAGCCGTTTTGCCGGGGAGCTGTTTTTT. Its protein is CASSRFAGELFF.

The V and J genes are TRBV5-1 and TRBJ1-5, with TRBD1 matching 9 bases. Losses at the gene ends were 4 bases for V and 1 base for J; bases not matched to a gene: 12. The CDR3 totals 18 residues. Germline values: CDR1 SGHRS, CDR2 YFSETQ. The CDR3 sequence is CASSPGDRAFVSNQPQHF. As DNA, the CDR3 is TGCGCCAGCAGCCCCGGGGACAGGGCTTTTGTAAGCAATCAGCCCCAGCATTTT.

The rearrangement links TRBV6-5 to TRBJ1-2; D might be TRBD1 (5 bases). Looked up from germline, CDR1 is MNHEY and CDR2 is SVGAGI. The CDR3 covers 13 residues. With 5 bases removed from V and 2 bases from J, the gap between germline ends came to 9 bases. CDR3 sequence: CASSRQRNYGYTF. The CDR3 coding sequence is TGTGCCAGCAGTCGACAGCGAAACTATGGCTACACCTTC.

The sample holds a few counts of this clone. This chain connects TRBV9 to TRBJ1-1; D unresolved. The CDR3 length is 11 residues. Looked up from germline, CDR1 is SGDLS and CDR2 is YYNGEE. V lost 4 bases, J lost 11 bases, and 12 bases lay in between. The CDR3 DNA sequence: TGTGCCAGCAGCCCCCCCGGGGAGGCTTTCTTT. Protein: CASSPPGEAFF.

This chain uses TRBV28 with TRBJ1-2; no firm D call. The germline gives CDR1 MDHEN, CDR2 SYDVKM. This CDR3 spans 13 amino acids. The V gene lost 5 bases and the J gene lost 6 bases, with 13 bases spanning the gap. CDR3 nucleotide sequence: TGTGCCAGCAGTCCCAGTGGAGGACATGGCTACACCTTC. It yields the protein CASSPSGGHGYTF.

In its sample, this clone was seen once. This CDR3 is CASSDSIEAGKGYTF. Written as DNA, the CDR3 is TGTGCCAGCAGTGACTCGATCGAGGCAGGGAAAGGCTACACCTTC. V usage is TRBV6-4 and J usage is TRBJ1-2; maybe TRBD1 (5 bases). The CDR3 runs 15 residues. Trimming stripped 0 bases from V and 8 bases from J, with 16 bases between. CDR1 is MRHNA and CDR2 is SNTAGT in the germline V gene.

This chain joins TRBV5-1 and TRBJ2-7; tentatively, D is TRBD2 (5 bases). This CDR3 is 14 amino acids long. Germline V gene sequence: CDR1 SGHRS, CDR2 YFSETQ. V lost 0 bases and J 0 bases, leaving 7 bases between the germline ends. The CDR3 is CASSLDSDSYEQYF. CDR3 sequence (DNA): TGCGCCAGCAGCTTGGATAGCGACTCCTACGAGCAGTACTTC.

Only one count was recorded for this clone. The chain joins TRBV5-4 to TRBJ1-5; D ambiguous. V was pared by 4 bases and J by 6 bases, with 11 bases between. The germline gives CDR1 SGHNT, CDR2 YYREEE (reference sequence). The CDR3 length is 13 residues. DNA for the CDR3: TGTGCCAGCAGCCCACAAGAGGGTCAGCCCCAGCATTTT. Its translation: CASSPQEGQPQHF. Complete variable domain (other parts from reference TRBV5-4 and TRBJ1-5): ETGVTQSPTHLIKTRGQQVTLRCSSQSGHNTVSWYQQALGQGPQFIFQYYREEENGRGNFPPRFSGLQFPNYSSELNVNALELDDSALYLCASSPQEGQPQHFGDGTRLSIL.

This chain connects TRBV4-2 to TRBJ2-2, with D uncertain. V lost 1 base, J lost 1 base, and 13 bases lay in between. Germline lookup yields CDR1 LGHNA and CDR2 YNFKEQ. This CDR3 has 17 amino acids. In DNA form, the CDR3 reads TGTGCCAGCAGCCAAGGCGGATCTAGTCGGAACACCGGGGAGCTGTTTTTT. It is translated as CASSQGGSSRNTGELFF.

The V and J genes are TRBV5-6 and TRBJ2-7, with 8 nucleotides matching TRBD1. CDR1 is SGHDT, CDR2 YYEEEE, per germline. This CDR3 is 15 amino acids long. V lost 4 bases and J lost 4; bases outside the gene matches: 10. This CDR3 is CASSPTGQGHYEQYF. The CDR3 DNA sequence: TGTGCCAGCAGCCCGACCGGACAGGGCCATTACGAGCAGTACTTC.

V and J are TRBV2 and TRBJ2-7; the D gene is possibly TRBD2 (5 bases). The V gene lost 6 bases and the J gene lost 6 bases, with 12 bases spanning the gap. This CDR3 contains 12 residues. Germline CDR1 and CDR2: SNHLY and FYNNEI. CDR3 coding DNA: TGTGCCAGCAGGAGGGTGGGTGGCGAGCAGTACTTC. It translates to CASRRVGGEQYF.

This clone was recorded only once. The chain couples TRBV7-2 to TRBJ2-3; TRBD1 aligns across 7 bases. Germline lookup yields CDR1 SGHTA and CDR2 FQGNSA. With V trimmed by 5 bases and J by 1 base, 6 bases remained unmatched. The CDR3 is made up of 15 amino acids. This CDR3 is CASSPRGPGTDTQYF. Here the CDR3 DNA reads TGTGCCAGCAGCCCAAGGGGGCCAGGCACAGATACGCAGTATTTT.

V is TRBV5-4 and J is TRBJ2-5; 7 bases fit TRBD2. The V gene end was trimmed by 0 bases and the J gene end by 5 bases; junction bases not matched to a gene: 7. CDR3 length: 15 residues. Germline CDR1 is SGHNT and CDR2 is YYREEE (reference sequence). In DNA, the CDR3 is TGTGCCAGCAGCTTGGCACCTAGCGGTGGTGAGACCCAGTACTTC. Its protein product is CASSLAPSGGETQYF.

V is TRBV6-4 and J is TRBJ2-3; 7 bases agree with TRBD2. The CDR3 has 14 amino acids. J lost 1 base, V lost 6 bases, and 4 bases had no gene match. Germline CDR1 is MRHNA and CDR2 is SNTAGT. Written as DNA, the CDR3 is TGTGCCAGCAGCGCTAGCGGCGGCACAGATACGCAGTATTTT. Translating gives CASSASGGTDTQYF.